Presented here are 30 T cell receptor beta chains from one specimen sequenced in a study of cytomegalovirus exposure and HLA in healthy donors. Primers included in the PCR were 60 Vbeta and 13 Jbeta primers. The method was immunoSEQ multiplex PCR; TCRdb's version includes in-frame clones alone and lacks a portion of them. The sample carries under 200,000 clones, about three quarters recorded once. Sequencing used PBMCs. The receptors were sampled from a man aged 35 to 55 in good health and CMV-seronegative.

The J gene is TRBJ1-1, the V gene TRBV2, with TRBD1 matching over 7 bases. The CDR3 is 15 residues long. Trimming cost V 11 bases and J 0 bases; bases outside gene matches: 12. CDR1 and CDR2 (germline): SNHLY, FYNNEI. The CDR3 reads CASQTPTGMNTEAFF. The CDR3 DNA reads TGTGCCTCCCAAACCCCGACAGGGATGAACACTGAAGCTTTCTTT.

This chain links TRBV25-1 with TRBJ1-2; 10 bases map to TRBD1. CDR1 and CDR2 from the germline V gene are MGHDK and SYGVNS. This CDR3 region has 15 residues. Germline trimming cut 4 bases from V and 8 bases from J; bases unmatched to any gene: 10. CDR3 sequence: CASSGRGQGGRGYTF. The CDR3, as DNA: TGTGCCAGCAGTGGGCGAGGACAGGGGGGAAGAGGCTACACCTTC.

CDR3 residues: CASSKQGNTEAFF. Here the CDR3 DNA reads TGTGCCAGCAGCAAACAGGGGAACACTGAAGCTTTCTTT. The J gene is TRBJ1-1, the V gene TRBV6-5; the D gene is possibly TRBD1 (6 bases). This CDR3 has 13 residues. Trimming stripped 6 bases from V and 1 base from J, with 9 bases between. Looked up from germline, CDR1 is MNHEY and CDR2 is SVGAGI.

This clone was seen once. As DNA, the CDR3 is TGTGCCAGCAGTGAATATCGGCGGGGGGCTGAAGCTTTCTTT. Encoded protein: CASSEYRRGAEAFF. The chain uses TRBV25-1 and TRBJ1-1, with D perhaps matching TRBD1 (5 bases). The CDR3 covers 14 residues. V was shortened by 0 bases and J by 6 bases, with 11 bases between the two germline ends. Germline CDR1 reads MGHDK; CDR2 reads SYGVNS. Combining the CDR3 with reference TRBV25-1 and TRBJ1-1 gives the whole variable domain EADIYQTPRYLVIGTGKKITLECSQTMGHDKMYWYQQDPGMELHLIHYSYGVNSTEKGDLSSESTVSRIRTEHFPLTLESARPSHTSQYLCASSEYRRGAEAFFGQGTRLTVV.

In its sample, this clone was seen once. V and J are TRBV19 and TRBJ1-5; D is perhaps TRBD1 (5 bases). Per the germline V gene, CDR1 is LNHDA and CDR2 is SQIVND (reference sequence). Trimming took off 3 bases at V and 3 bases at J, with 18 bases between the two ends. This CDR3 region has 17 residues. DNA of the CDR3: TGTGCCAGTAGTATTGGGGTAGGGGTTTCCCCCAATCAGCCCCAGCATTTT. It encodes CASSIGVGVSPNQPQHF.

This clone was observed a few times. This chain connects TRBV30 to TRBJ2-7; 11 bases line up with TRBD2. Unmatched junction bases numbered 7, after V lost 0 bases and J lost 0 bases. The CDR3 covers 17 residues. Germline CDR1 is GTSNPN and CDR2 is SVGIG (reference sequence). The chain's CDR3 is CAWSVLSGRAFSYEQYF. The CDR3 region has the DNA TGTGCCTGGAGTGTTCTTAGCGGGAGGGCTTTCTCCTACGAGCAGTACTTC.

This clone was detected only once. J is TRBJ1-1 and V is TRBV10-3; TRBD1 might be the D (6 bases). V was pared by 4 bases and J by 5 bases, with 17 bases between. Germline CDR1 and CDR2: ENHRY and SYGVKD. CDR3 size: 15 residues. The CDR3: CAISGHNAGETEAFF. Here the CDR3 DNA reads TGTGCCATCAGTGGGCATAATGCAGGGGAAACTGAAGCTTTCTTT.

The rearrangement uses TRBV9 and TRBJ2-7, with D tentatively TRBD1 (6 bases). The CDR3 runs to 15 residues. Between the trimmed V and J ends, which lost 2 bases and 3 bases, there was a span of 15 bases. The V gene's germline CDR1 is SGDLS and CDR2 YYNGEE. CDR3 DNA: TGTGCCAGCAGCGTGGGTGAAGGCAGGGGCTACGAGCAGTACTTC. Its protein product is CASSVGEGRGYEQYF.

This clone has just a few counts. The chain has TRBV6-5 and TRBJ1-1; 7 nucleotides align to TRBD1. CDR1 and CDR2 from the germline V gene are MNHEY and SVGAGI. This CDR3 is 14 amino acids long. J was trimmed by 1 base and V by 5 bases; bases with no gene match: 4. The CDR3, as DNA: TGTGCCAGCAGTGGGCGGACAGGGAACACTGAAGCTTTCTTT. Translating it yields CASSGRTGNTEAFF.

CDR3 region: CSVWTGGTDTQYF. Here the CDR3 DNA reads TGCAGCGTGTGGACAGGGGGTACCGATACGCAGTATTTT. V is TRBV29-1 and J is TRBJ2-3; 10 bases map to TRBD1. This CDR3 comprises 13 residues. Germline lookup yields CDR1 SQVTM and CDR2 ANQGSEA. V was pared by 6 bases and J by 6 bases, with 6 bases of the junction left unmatched.

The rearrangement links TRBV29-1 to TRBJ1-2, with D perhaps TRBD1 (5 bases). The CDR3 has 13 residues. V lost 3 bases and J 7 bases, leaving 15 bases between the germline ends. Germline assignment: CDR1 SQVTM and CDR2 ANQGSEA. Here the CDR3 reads CSVEAQGTFGYTF. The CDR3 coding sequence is TGCAGCGTTGAGGCCCAGGGAACGTTTGGCTACACCTTC.

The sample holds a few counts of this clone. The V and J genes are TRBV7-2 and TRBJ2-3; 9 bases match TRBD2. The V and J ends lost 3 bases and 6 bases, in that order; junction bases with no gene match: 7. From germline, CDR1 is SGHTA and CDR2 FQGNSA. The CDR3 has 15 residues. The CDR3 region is CASSFVAGAGDTQYF. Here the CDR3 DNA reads TGTGCCAGCAGCTTCGTAGCGGGAGCGGGGGATACGCAGTATTTT.

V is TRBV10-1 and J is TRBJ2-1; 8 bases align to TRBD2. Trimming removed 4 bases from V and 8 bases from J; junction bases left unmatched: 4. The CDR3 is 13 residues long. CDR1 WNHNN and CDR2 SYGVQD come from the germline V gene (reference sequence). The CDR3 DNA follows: TGCGCCAGCAGTGGCGGGGGGTTGGATGAGCAGTTCTTC. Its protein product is CASSGGGLDEQFF.

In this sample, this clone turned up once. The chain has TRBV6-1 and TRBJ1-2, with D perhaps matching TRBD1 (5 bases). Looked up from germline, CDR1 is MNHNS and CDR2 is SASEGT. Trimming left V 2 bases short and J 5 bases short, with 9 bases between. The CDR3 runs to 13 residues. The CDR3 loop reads CASSEMGTYGYTF. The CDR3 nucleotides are TGTGCCAGCAGTGAAATGGGGACTTATGGCTACACCTTC.

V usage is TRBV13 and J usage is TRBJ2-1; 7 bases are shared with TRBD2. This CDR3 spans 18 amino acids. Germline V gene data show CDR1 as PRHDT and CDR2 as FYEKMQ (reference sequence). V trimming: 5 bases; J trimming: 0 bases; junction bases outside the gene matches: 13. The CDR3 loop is CASSPRAGNSYSYNEQFF. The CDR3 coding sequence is TGTGCCAGCAGCCCTCGAGCGGGAAACTCCTACTCCTACAATGAGCAGTTCTTC.

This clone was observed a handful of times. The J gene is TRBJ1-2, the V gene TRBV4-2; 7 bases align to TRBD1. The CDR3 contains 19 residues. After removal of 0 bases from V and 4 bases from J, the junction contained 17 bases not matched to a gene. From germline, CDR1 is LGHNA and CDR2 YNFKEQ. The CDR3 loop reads CASSQDTPSAGGVGYGYTF. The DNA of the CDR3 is TGTGCCAGCAGCCAAGACACCCCTTCGGCAGGGGGAGTCGGCTATGGCTACACCTTC.

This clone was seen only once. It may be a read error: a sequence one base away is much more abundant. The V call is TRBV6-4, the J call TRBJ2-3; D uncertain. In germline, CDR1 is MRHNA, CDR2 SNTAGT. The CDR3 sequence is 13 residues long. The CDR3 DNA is TGTGCCAGCAGTGACTCTAACACAGATACGCGGTATTTT. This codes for CASSDSNTDTRYF.

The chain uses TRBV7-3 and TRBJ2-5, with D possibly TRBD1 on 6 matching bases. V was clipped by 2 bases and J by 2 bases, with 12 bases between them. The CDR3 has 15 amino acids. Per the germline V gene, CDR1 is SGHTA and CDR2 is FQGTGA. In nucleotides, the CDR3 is TGTGCCAGCAGCTTACAGGGGTACAAGCAAGAGACCCAGTACTTC. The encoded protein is CASSLQGYKQETQYF.

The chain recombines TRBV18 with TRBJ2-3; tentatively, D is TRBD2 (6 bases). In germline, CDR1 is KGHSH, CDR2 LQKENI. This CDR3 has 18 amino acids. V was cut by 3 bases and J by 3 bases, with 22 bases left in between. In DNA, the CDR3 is TGTGCCAGCTCACCCTTGGAGAGTGGGACTGCGGTGACAGATACGCAGTATTTT. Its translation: CASSPLESGTAVTDTQYF.

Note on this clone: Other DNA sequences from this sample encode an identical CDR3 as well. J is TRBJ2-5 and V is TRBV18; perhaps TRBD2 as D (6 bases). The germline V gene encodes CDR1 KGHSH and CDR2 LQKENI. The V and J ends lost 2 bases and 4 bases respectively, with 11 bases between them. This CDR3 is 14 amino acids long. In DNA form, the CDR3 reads TGTGCCAGCTCACCAGAGACTAGTGGAGAGACCCAGTACTTC. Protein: CASSPETSGETQYF.

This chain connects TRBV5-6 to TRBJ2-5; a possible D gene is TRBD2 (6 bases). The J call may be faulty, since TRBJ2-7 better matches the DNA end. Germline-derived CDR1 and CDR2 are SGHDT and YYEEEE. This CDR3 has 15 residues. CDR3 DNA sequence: TGTGCCAGCATTAGGGCCCTAGATAGCGGCTACGAGCAGTACTTC. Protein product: CASIRALDSGYEQYF.

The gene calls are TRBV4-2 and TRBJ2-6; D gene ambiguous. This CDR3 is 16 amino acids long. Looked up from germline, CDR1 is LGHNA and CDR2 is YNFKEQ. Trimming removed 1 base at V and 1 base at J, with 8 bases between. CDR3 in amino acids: CASSQASVSGANVLTF. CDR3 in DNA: TGTGCCAGCAGCCAAGCATCAGTATCTGGGGCCAACGTCCTGACTTTC.

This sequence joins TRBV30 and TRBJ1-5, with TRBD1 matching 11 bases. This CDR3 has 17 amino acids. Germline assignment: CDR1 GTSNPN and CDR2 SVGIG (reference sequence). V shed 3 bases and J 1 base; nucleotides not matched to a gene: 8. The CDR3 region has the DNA TGTGCCTGGAGCCCCCGGGACAGGGGGGGAAGCAATCAGCCCCAGCATTTT. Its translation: CAWSPRDRGGSNQPQHF.

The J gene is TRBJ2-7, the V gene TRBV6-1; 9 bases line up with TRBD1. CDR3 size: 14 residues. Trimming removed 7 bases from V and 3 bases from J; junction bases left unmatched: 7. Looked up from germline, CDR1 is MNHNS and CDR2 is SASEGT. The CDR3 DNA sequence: TGTGCCAGCAAGCCTCCGGACAGGGGCTACGAGCAGTACTTC. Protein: CASKPPDRGYEQYF.

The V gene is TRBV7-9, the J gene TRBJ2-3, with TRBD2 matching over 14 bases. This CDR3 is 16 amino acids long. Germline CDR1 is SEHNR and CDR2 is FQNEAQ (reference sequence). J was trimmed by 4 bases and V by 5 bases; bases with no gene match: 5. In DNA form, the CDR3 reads TGTGCCAGCAGCCTAAGGGGACTAGCGGGAGCAGATACGCAGTATTTT. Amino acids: CASSLRGLAGADTQYF.

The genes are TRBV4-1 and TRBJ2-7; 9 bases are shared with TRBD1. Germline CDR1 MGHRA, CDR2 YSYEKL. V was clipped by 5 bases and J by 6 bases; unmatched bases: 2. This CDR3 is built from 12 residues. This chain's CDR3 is CASSSGQGEQYF. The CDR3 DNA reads TGCGCCAGCAGCTCGGGACAGGGCGAGCAGTACTTC.

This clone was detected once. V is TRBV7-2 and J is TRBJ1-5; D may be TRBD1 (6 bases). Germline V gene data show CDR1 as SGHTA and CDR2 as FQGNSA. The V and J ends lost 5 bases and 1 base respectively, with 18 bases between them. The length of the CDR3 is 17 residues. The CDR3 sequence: CASSPGGAGGSNQPQHF. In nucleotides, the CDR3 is TGTGCCAGCAGCCCGGGGGGGGCCGGGGGGAGCAATCAGCCCCAGCATTTT.

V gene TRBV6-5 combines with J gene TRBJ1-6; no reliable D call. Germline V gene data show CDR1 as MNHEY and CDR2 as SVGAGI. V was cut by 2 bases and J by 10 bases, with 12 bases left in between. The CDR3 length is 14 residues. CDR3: CASSYRLSTSPLHF. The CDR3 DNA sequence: TGTGCCAGCAGTTACAGGCTTAGCACCTCACCCCTCCACTTT.

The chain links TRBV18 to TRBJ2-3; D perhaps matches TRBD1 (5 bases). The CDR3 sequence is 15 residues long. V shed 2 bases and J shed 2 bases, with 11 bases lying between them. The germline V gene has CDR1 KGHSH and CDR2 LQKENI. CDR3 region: CASSPKQGYTDTQYF. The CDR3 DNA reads TGTGCCAGCTCACCAAAGCAGGGATACACAGATACGCAGTATTTT. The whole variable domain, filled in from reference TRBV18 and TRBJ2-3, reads NAGVMQNPRHLVRRRGQEARLRCSPMKGHSHVYWYRQLPEEGLKFMVYLQKENIIDESGMPKERFSAEFPKEGPSILRIQQVVRGDSAAYFCASSPKQGYTDTQYFGPGTRLTVL.

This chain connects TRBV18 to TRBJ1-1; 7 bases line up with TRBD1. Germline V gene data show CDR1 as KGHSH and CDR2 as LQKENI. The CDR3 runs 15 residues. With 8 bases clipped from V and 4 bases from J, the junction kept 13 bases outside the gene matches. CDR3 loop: CASTRLQGGGTEAFF. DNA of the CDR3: TGTGCCAGCACTCGCCTCCAGGGGGGCGGCACTGAAGCTTTCTTT. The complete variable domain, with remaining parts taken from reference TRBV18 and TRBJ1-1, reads NAGVMQNPRHLVRRRGQEARLRCSPMKGHSHVYWYRQLPEEGLKFMVYLQKENIIDESGMPKERFSAEFPKEGPSILRIQQVVRGDSAAYFCASTRLQGGGTEAFFGQGTRLTVV.